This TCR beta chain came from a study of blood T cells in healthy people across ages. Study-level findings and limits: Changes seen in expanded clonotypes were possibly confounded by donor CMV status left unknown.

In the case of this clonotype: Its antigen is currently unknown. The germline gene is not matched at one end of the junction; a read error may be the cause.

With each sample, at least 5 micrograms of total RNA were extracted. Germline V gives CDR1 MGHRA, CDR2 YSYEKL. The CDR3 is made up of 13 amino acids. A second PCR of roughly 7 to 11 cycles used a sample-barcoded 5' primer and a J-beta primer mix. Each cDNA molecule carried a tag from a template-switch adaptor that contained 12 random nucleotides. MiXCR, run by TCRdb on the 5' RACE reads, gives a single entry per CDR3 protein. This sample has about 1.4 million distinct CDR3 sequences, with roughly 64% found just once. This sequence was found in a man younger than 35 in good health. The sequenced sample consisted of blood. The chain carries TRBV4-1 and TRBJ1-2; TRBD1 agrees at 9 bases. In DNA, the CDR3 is TGTGCCAGCAGTCAACAGGGGGCGTATGGCTACACCTTC. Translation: CASSQQGAYGYTF.